The entry below describes one TCR beta chain. Its target is not known. Expressed TCRB transcripts were sequenced because the isolated RNA had all been reverse transcribed beforehand. This table comes from immunoSEQ multiplex PCR, and its TCRdb copy is limited to in-frame clones, with some not included. The data contain about 160,000 clones, 7.5% to 9.5% of them singletons. These data originate in a study of beta chain features in type 1 diabetes. Findings and caveats of the study: Across all four CD4+ subsets, people with type 1 diabetes showed modestly shorter TCRB CDR3s. For patients and controls alike, PCR might favor shorter templates to the same degree. Diminished insertions and augmented deletions at VDJ junctions characterized type 1 diabetes patients.

One heparinised draw of blood, averaging roughly 120 mL, came from each donor. It was via CD45RO/CCR7/CD25/CD127/CD95/CD27 that CD4+ naive, central memory, regulatory and stem cell-like memory cells were sorted. The V gene lost 9 bases and the J gene lost 5 bases, with 11 bases spanning the gap. The CDR3 runs 11 residues. Germline lookup yields CDR1 SGHRS and CDR2 YFSETQ. This sequence was found in a woman under 30 with type 1 diabetes. The source material was central memory CD4+ T cells from blood. The chain joins TRBV5-1 to TRBJ2-5; D gene ambiguous. The CDR3 spells CATTLGETQYF. In DNA form, the CDR3 reads TGCGCCACCACCCTCGGGGAGACCCAGTACTTC. Combining the CDR3 with reference TRBV5-1 and TRBJ2-5 gives the whole variable domain KAGVTQTPRYLIKTRGQQVTLSCSPISGHRSVSWYQQTPGQGLQFLFEYFSETQRNKGNFPGRFSGRQFSNSRSEMNVSTLELGDSALYLCATTLGETQYFGPGTRLLVL.